A single sample gave rise to the 14 T cell receptor beta chains below, sequenced in a study of T cells after posttransplantation cyclophosphamide. Cyclophosphamide on days +3 and +4 followed busulfan-fludarabine conditioning and a marrow graft. TCRdb's table, derived via immunoSEQ multiplex PCR, lists solely in-frame clones and lacks some. The sample lists about 15,000 clones, none appearing once, the ten largest making up roughly 23%. This sample comprised PBMCs, obtained around 1,100 days after allogeneic stem cell transplant with posttransplant cyclophosphamide. The receptor set was obtained from a female patient aged 40-50 years who received an allogeneic stem cell transplant from a related donor, was CMV-positive, and had no GVHD. Some of the T cells may derive from the graft donor.

This chain connects TRBV6-1 to TRBJ2-7; 10 bases map to TRBD2. CDR1 and CDR2 (germline): MNHNS, SASEGT. J lost 7 bases, V lost 6 bases, and 6 bases had no gene match. This CDR3 has 13 residues. CDR3 protein: CASRLAGAGEQYF. The CDR3, as DNA: TGTGCCAGCAGGCTAGCGGGGGCGGGGGAGCAGTACTTC.

This clone was detected only a few times. This sequence joins TRBV9 and TRBJ2-1; 10 bases line up with TRBD2. The CDR3 length is 15 residues. Germline CDR1 reads SGDLS; CDR2 reads YYNGEE. With 4 bases clipped from V and 10 bases from J, the junction kept 11 bases outside the gene matches. The CDR3 loop is CASSLSGGGSGEQFF. In nucleotides, the CDR3 is TGTGCCAGCAGCTTAAGCGGGGGGGGCAGCGGCGAGCAGTTCTTC.

This clone has a count of ten or more. V usage is TRBV15 and J usage is TRBJ2-5; TRBD1 is a possible D gene (6 bases). V was pared by 3 bases and J by 4 bases, with 12 bases between. CDR3 size: 14 residues. Germline CDR1 is LNHNV and CDR2 is YYDKDF (reference sequence). DNA of the CDR3: TGTGCCACCAGCAGGGGGCTGGGGGCAGAGACCCAGTACTTC. Protein product: CATSRGLGAETQYF.

The table lists this clone with a few counts. The chain carries TRBV15 and TRBJ2-7, with 10 bases identical to TRBD1. V trimming: 0 bases; J trimming: 6 bases; junction bases outside the gene matches: 5. This CDR3 has 15 residues. Germline V CDR1 and CDR2: LNHNV, YYDKDF (reference sequence). The CDR3 region is CATSRDGDRGTEQYF. The CDR3 bases are TGTGCCACCAGCAGAGATGGGGACAGGGGAACCGAGCAGTACTTC.

The table lists this clone with many counts. An end of the junction does not agree with germline; a read error may underlie this. The chain has TRBV19 and TRBJ2-1; a weak D match, TRBD2 (5 bases). From germline, CDR1 is LNHDA and CDR2 SQIVND (reference sequence). The CDR3 sequence is 13 residues long. CDR3 sequence reads: CASSPTRVNERFF. The CDR3 DNA reads TGTGCCAGTAGTCCCACTAGAGTCAATGAGCGGTTCTTC.

This clone was recorded many times. V usage is TRBV19 and J usage is TRBJ2-1; the match to TRBD2 covers 7 bases. Germline V gene sequence: CDR1 LNHDA, CDR2 SQIVND (reference sequence). This CDR3 contains 13 residues. Trimming removed 7 bases from V and 7 bases from J; junction bases left unmatched: 7. In DNA, the CDR3 is TGTGCCAGTATCGGACTAGAAAATAATGAGCAGTTCTTC. It yields the protein CASIGLENNEQFF.

This clone was seen many times. The chain is built from TRBV6-5 and TRBJ2-4, with TRBD1 as a possible D gene (6 bases). The ends were cut back, 6 bases at V and 5 bases at J, with 17 bases in the middle. Germline values: CDR1 MNHEY, CDR2 SVGAGI. The CDR3 contains 15 residues. The CDR3 DNA is TGTGCCAGCAGCCAAAGGGGGTACTATGAAAACATTCAGTACTTC. Translating gives CASSQRGYYENIQYF.

This clone was seen ten or more times. The rearrangement uses TRBV6-5 and TRBJ2-1, with 10 bases aligning to TRBD2. The CDR3 consists of 15 residues. CDR1 and CDR2 from the germline V gene are MNHEY and SVGAGI. V was pared by 2 bases and J by 8 bases, with 6 bases of the junction left unmatched. The CDR3 loop is CASSYVVAGGYEQFF. The DNA of the CDR3 is TGTGCCAGCAGTTACGTAGTAGCGGGGGGCTATGAGCAGTTCTTC.

This clone was recorded a few times. The rearrangement joins TRBV7-8 to TRBJ1-5; 10 bases are shared with TRBD1. There are 17 residues in the CDR3. Looked up from germline, CDR1 is SGHVS and CDR2 is FQNEAQ. V gave up 5 bases and J gave up 3 bases; unmatched junction bases: 10. The CDR3 bases are TGTGCCAGCAGCCTCCGCCTAGGGACAGGGGACAATCAGCCCCAGCATTTT. Translating it yields CASSLRLGTGDNQPQHF.

The chain uses TRBV4-2 and TRBJ1-3, with 7 bases matching TRBD1. The CDR3 runs 18 residues. V dropped 1 base and J dropped 3; count of bases not matched to a gene: 12. Germline V gene lookup returns CDR1 LGHNA and CDR2 YNFKEQ. The CDR3 sequence is CASSQVGTGALVGNTIYF. The CDR3, as DNA: TGTGCCAGCAGCCAAGTCGGCACAGGGGCTCTAGTTGGAAACACCATATATTTT.

This clone was recorded many times. The chain employs TRBV6-1 and TRBJ1-5; TRBD1 might be the D (5 bases). Trimming took off 4 bases at V and 0 bases at J, with 10 bases between the two ends. Germline-derived CDR1 and CDR2 are MNHNS and SASEGT. This CDR3 comprises 15 residues. The CDR3 is CASSGQGFSNQPQHF. In DNA, the CDR3 is TGTGCCAGCAGTGGGCAGGGCTTTAGCAATCAGCCCCAGCATTTT.

This clone was seen only a few times. The gene calls are TRBV18 and TRBJ1-5; 9 bases are shared with TRBD1. Trimming cost V 4 bases and J 4 bases; bases outside gene matches: 2. CDR3 length: 14 residues. In germline, CDR1 is KGHSH, CDR2 LQKENI. CDR3 nucleotide sequence: TGTGCCAGCTCACAGGACAGGGGAAATCAGCCCCAGCATTTT. Translation: CASSQDRGNQPQHF.

The chain uses TRBV29-1 and TRBJ2-5, with TRBD1 identical over 9 bases. CDR3 length equals 18 residues. Unmatched junction bases numbered 18, after V lost 3 bases and J lost 4 bases. Germline lookup yields CDR1 SQVTM and CDR2 ANQGSEA. In DNA, the CDR3 is TGCAGCGTTGAGGAGCCTGGACAGGGGAACGTTTTAGGAGAGACCCAGTACTTC. It encodes CSVEEPGQGNVLGETQYF.

In its sample, this clone was seen many times. This chain uses TRBV27 with TRBJ2-7, with 8 bases identical to TRBD2. V shed 2 bases, J shed 4 bases, and the junction held 7 bases outside the gene matches. The CDR3 contains 15 residues. Germline loops: CDR1 MNHEY, CDR2 SMNVEV (reference sequence). CDR3 sequence: CASSLTGLARYEQYF. CDR3 sequence (DNA): TGTGCCAGCAGTTTAACAGGACTAGCTCGGTACGAGCAGTACTTC.